This TCR beta chain appears in the sequencing data of a study of cytomegalovirus exposure and HLA in healthy donors. Study-wide findings and caveats: The authors excluded some V segments, including TRBV6-2 and TRBV6-3, as indistinguishable.

The PCR employed 60 Vbeta primers together with 13 Jbeta primers. Libraries were prepared by immunoSEQ multiplex PCR; TCRdb keeps only in-frame clonotypes and omits some of them. The table lists over 150,000 clones, about three quarters of them singletons. This clone was counted once. The target antigen is unknown. Germline V gene data show CDR1 as SGDLS and CDR2 as YYNGEE. The junction had 11 bases not matched to a gene; V was cut back by 3 bases and J by 6 bases. The CDR3 length is 16 residues. This sequence joins TRBV9 and TRBJ2-1, with 8 positions matching TRBD2. This TCR came from a woman aged 30 to 39 in good health and CMV-seronegative. Material: PBMCs. The CDR3 DNA follows: TGTGCCAGCAGCGAGGGGTACCGACTAGCGAGCAATGAGCAGTTCTTC. Translating gives CASSEGYRLASNEQFF.